A single sample gave rise to the 15 T cell receptor beta chains below, sequenced in a study of blood T cell repertoires in COVID-19 (TCRdb year 2020). The library was generated by the immunoSEQ multiplex PCR assay. The clones in this table, taken by TCRdb from immuneACCESS, are in-frame only. Not every clone is retained; where verified, under half of the shortfall comes from an unresolved V gene, and the cause of the rest is unknown. This sample comprises over 250,000 clones, 80% to 90% of them detected only once. Roughly 2.3% of the sample belongs to the ten largest clones. The sample was PBMCs or T cells enriched from blood (not recorded which). These receptors came from a young woman who had recovered from COVID-19.

The chain recombines TRBV5-6 with TRBJ2-5; a weak D match, TRBD1 (5 bases). This CDR3 contains 13 residues. Per the germline V gene, CDR1 is SGHDT and CDR2 is YYEEEE. V was pared by 4 bases and J by 7 bases, with 14 bases between. CDR3 coding DNA: TGTGCCAGCAGCCCGGACACCCGAGGGACCCAGTACTTC. Translated, it gives CASSPDTRGTQYF.

The chain carries TRBV5-4 and TRBJ1-1; the D gene is possibly TRBD1 (5 bases). This CDR3 contains 16 residues. Germline CDR1 SGHNT, CDR2 YYREEE (reference sequence). V was pared by 5 bases and J by 5 bases, with 22 bases between. The CDR3 protein is CASRRGVGGEGTEAFF. DNA of the CDR3: TGTGCCAGCAGGCGGGGCGTGGGCGGGGAGGGGACTGAAGCTTTCTTT.

The DNA for the CDR3 is TGTGCCAGCAGCAAAAAGTGGACTCGAAATAGGGAGCAGTTCTTC. Translating gives CASSKKWTRNREQFF. The V call is TRBV21-1, the J call TRBJ2-1; the D segment call TRBD2 is taken from the table without a DNA check. TRBV21-1 is recorded as a pseudogene. This CDR3 is 15 amino acids long.

The chain combines TRBV7-9 with TRBJ2-3; D perhaps matches TRBD2 (6 bases). V was pared by 1 base and J by 2 bases, with 13 bases between. The V gene's germline CDR1 is SEHNR and CDR2 FQNEAQ (reference sequence). The length of the CDR3 is 16 residues. The CDR3 nucleotides read TGTGCCAGCAGCTTAGTCGGCGGGGCCCTCACAGATACGCAGTATTTT. This sequence encodes CASSLVGGALTDTQYF. The variable domain in full, completed from reference TRBV7-9 and TRBJ2-3, reads DTGVSQNPRHKITKRGQNVTFRCDPISEHNRLYWYRQTLGQGPEFLTYFQNEAQLEKSRLLSDRFSAERPKGSFSTLEIQRTEQGDSAMYLCASSLVGGALTDTQYFGPGTRLTVL.

The chain employs TRBV6-5 and TRBJ2-5, with D possibly being TRBD1 (6 bases). The germline V gene encodes CDR1 MNHEY and CDR2 SVGAGI. The CDR3 is 15 amino acids. The V and J ends lost 2 bases and 5 bases respectively, with 15 bases between them. The CDR3 reads CASSYGDTLRETQYF. The DNA of the CDR3 is TGTGCCAGCAGTTACGGGGACACACTGAGGGAGACCCAGTACTTC.

This clone has a single count. The chain links TRBV5-1 to TRBJ1-1, with D possibly being TRBD1 (6 bases). This CDR3 spans 14 amino acids. Per the germline V gene, CDR1 is SGHRS and CDR2 is YFSETQ. With 3 bases removed from V and 0 bases from J, the gap between germline ends came to 9 bases. The CDR3 DNA is TGCGCCAGCAGCTCGGACAGAATGAACACTGAAGCTTTCTTT. Translating it yields CASSSDRMNTEAFF.

The rearrangement links TRBV3-1 (or the pseudogene TRBV3-2) to TRBJ2-7; D perhaps matches TRBD2 (5 bases). Trimming cost V 3 bases and J 2 bases, with 8 bases left between them. The CDR3 has 13 amino acids. Germline V gene lookup returns CDR1 LGHDT and CDR2 YNNKEL (reference sequence). The CDR3 region is CASSQDFTYEQYF. The CDR3 DNA is TGTGCCAGCAGCCAGGACTTTACCTACGAGCAGTACTTC.

This clone was detected once. This chain joins TRBV27 and TRBJ1-5; 8 nucleotides agree with TRBD1. This CDR3 comprises 16 residues. The J segment lost 2 bases and the V segment lost 5 bases, leaving 8 bases of the junction unmatched. The germline CDR1 and CDR2 sequences are MNHEY and SMNVEV (reference sequence). The CDR3 protein is CASSLLGQGRNQPQHF. CDR3 coding DNA: TGTGCCAGCAGTCTACTCGGACAGGGCCGCAATCAGCCCCAGCATTTT.

V usage is TRBV7-3 and J usage is TRBJ2-3; 8 nucleotides agree with TRBD2. The J segment lost 1 base and the V segment lost 5 bases, leaving 8 bases of the junction unmatched. There are 16 residues in the CDR3. Germline CDR1 reads SGHTA; CDR2 reads FQGTGA. CDR3 bases: TGTGCCAGCAGCCCCTGGGGAGCGGGAGGCACAGATACGCAGTATTTT. The encoded protein is CASSPWGAGGTDTQYF.

This chain connects TRBV6-5 to TRBJ1-4; D remains ambiguous. V was shortened by 2 bases and J by 5 bases, with 9 bases between the two germline ends. Germline lookup yields CDR1 MNHEY and CDR2 SVGAGI. The CDR3 runs to 14 residues. As DNA, the CDR3 is TGTGCCAGCAGTTACGGCAGACAAAATGAAAAACTGTTTTTT. It translates to CASSYGRQNEKLFF.

The chain carries TRBV27 and TRBJ2-3; 8 nucleotides line up with TRBD2. The CDR3 runs to 15 residues. Losses at the gene ends were 6 bases for V and 2 bases for J; bases not matched to a gene: 7. Germline-derived CDR1 and CDR2 are MNHEY and SMNVEV (reference sequence). The CDR3 coding sequence is TGTGCCAGCAGGAGAGCGGGAGACAACACAGATACGCAGTATTTT. Its translation: CASRRAGDNTDTQYF.

V gene TRBV14 combines with J gene TRBJ2-5, with D possibly TRBD1 on 5 matching bases. This CDR3 contains 19 residues. The V and J ends lost 4 bases and 0 bases respectively, with 24 bases between them. The germline gives CDR1 SGHDN, CDR2 FVKESK. DNA of the CDR3: TGTGCCAGCAGCCCTCTCCGGGCAGGGATTATCCCGTACCAAGAGACCCAGTACTTC. Translated, it gives CASSPLRAGIIPYQETQYF.

This clone was recorded only once. The chain is built from TRBV4-1 and TRBJ2-5, with 7 bases aligning to TRBD2. CDR1 and CDR2 from the germline V gene are MGHRA and YSYEKL. Germline trimming cut 1 base from V and 2 bases from J; bases unmatched to any gene: 7. This CDR3 comprises 16 residues. The DNA for the CDR3 is TGCGCCAGCAGCCAAGCCTGGGAGGGCGCACAAGAGACCCAGTACTTC. The encoded protein is CASSQAWEGAQETQYF.

The chain carries TRBV19 and TRBJ2-7; maybe TRBD2 (7 bases). Germline CDR1 LNHDA, CDR2 SQIVND (reference sequence). The germline V and J ends were trimmed by 7 bases and 3 bases, with 13 bases remaining between them. The CDR3 extends over 13 amino acids. CDR3 nucleotide sequence: TGTGCCAGTACCGCGGGGGCCTTCTACGAGCAGTACTTC. Its protein is CASTAGAFYEQYF.

This sequence joins TRBV19 and TRBJ1-2; TRBD1 is a possible D gene (6 bases). The V end lost 3 bases, the J end lost 1 base, and 18 bases lay between the germline ends. The CDR3 loop spans 17 amino acids. Germline CDR1 and CDR2: LNHDA and SQIVND (reference sequence). The CDR3 DNA reads as TGTGCCAGTAGTATTTATGCGGACAGCGCTCTTAACTATGGCTACACCTTC. Translating it yields CASSIYADSALNYGYTF.